These T cell receptor beta chains were read from a single sample in a study of blood T cell repertoires in COVID-19. Data came from immunoSEQ multiplex PCR; TCRdb stores just in-frame clones and leaves some out. Here the sample spans about 130,000 clones, about 85% being singletons. The sample consisted of peripheral blood. All receptors come from a man older than 75 with active or convalescent COVID-19. The CDR3 runs from the conserved cysteine through the conserved F or W. The order of the fields is clone size, V gene, J gene, CDR3 protein. Not every row has a clone size; where given, it reads once, few, many or a size class.

NA	TRBV4-2	TRBJ2-1	CASSQDRLAGGNEQFF
NA	TRBV4-3	TRBJ2-1	CASSQTGTTSLDEQFF
NA	TRBV5-1	TRBJ2-5	CASSSKRDQRETQYF
NA	TRBV30	TRBJ1-6	CALTGKYNSPLHF
NA	TRBV11-2	TRBJ2-5	CASSLARTSEETQYF
NA	TRBV5-4	TRBJ1-2	CASSLGLPGAGGGYTF
NA	TRBV3-1/TRBV3-2	TRBJ1-5	CASSQDIRGPQHF
NA	TRBV18	TRBJ2-7	CASSSSDRRQGAPQSTYEQYF
NA	TRBV24-1	TRBJ2-3	CATSDPGQTFTDTQYF
NA	TRBV5-6	TRBJ1-6	CASSPNTDRGAYNSPLHF
NA	TRBV7-6	TRBJ2-3	CASSSSAPGADTQYF
NA	TRBV7-2	TRBJ1-6	CASSAVPETSPLHF
NA	TRBV7-2	TRBJ2-3	CASSTGTRGGDTQYF
few	TRBV7-3	TRBJ1-2	CASSVDSRTYGYTF
once	TRBV5-6	TRBJ2-5	CASSSRDLRGETQYF
NA	TRBV5-4	TRBJ1-2	CASSPDRSYGYTF
once	TRBV23-1	TRBJ2-2	CASSQRGQGTGELFF
NA	TRBV7-2	TRBJ2-1	CASSLEAGGHGQFF
NA	TRBV5-6	TRBJ2-7	CASSLFGSQGEQYF
NA	TRBV19	TRBJ2-4	CASSPDRVANIQYF
NA	TRBV27	TRBJ1-6	CASKTGQHWSSPLHF
NA	TRBV19	TRBJ2-5	CATSGAYQETQYF
once	TRBV5-1	TRBJ2-3	CASSPPIAGGPSDTQYF
NA	TRBV15	TRBJ1-3	CATSRDRGTGNTIYF
once	TRBV5-1	TRBJ1-1	CASSPAPLGDQNTEAFF
once	TRBV5-1	TRBJ2-2	CASSLGLAVADTGELFF
NA	TRBV25-1	TRBJ2-5	CASSVAGQGETQYF
NA	TRBV10-3	TRBJ2-7	CAISEDSIGEQYF
NA	TRBV2	TRBJ2-5	CASGTSGGTYRETQYF
many	TRBV29-1	TRBJ1-1	CSVDPTGVNTEAFF
NA	TRBV5-6	TRBJ1-2	CASSFGRGVSGYTF
once	TRBV12-3/TRBV12-4	TRBJ1-4	CASSLREKLFF
NA	TRBV5-1	TRBJ2-1	CASSLELAGVSEQFF
NA	TRBV3-1/TRBV3-2	TRBJ2-2	CASSQGGRDTGELFF